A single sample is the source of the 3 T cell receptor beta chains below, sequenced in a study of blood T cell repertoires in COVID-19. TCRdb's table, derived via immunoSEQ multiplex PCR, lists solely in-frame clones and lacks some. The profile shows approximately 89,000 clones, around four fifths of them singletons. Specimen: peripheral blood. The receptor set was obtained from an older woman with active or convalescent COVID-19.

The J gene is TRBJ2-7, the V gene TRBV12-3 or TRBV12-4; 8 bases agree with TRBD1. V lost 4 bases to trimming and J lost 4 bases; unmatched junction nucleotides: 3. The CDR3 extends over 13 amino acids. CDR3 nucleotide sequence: TGTGCCAGCAGTTCAAACAGGGGGTACGAGCAGTACTTC. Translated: CASSSNRGYEQYF.

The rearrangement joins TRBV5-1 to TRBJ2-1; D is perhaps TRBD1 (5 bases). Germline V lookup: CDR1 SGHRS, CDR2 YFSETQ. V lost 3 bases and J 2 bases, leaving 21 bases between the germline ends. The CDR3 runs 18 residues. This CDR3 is CASSWRPRRLGAYNEQFF. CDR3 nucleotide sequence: TGCGCCAGCAGCTGGCGTCCGAGGCGGTTAGGGGCCTACAATGAGCAGTTCTTC. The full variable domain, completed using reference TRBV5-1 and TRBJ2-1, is KAGVTQTPRYLIKTRGQQVTLSCSPISGHRSVSWYQQTPGQGLQFLFEYFSETQRNKGNFPGRFSGRQFSNSRSEMNVSTLELGDSALYLCASSWRPRRLGAYNEQFFGPGTRLTVL.

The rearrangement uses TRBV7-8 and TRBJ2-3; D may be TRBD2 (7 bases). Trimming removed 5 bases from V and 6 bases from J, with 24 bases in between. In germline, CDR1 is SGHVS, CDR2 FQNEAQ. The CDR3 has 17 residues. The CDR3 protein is CASSRRSNRRGGDTQYF. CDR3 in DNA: TGTGCCAGCAGCCGACGTTCAAATCGGAGGGGGGGGGATACGCAGTATTTT.